Listed below are T cell receptor beta chains from one sample, sequenced in a study of cytomegalovirus exposure and HLA in healthy donors. Data came from immunoSEQ multiplex PCR; TCRdb stores just in-frame clones and leaves some out. There are roughly 150,000 clones in the sample; around 84% occur only once, and 1% lies in the top ten. The material sequenced was PBMCs. The receptor source for this set is a boy younger than 10 in good health and CMV-seronegative. Both conserved end residues are trimmed from each CDR3. Each record gives: V gene, J gene, CDR3 protein.

v_gene: TRBV29-1
j_gene: TRBJ1-1
CDR3aa: SVLIQVNTEAF

v_gene: TRBV7-9
j_gene: TRBJ1-1
CDR3aa: SSSLAGGAEAF

v_gene: TRBV28
j_gene: TRBJ2-2
CDR3aa: ASTPGLATTGELF

v_gene: TRBV28
j_gene: TRBJ2-3
CDR3aa: ASSFYGGATDTQY

v_gene: TRBV28
j_gene: TRBJ2-3
CDR3aa: ASMERATDTQY

v_gene: TRBV11-2
j_gene: TRBJ2-5
CDR3aa: ASSFRGMSKETQY

v_gene: TRBV19
j_gene: TRBJ2-3
CDR3aa: ASRRDRTQY

v_gene: TRBV7-2
j_gene: TRBJ1-1
CDR3aa: ASSPRGLNTEAF

v_gene: TRBV18
j_gene: TRBJ1-3
CDR3aa: ASSPLKAGDSGNTIY

v_gene: TRBV7-9
j_gene: TRBJ1-2
CDR3aa: ASSSRQGAGYGYT

v_gene: TRBV11-3
j_gene: TRBJ1-1
CDR3aa: ASGRSGGEAF

v_gene: TRBV28
j_gene: TRBJ2-7
CDR3aa: ASSFRYSWGLGTGEAYEQY

v_gene: TRBV5-4
j_gene: TRBJ1-4
CDR3aa: ASSLGGQGREKLF

v_gene: TRBV9
j_gene: TRBJ2-5
CDR3aa: ASSVERGETQY

v_gene: TRBV5-1
j_gene: TRBJ2-2
CDR3aa: ASSWDRGNTGELF

v_gene: TRBV5-1
j_gene: TRBJ1-5
CDR3aa: ASSFFGGENQPQH

v_gene: TRBV15
j_gene: TRBJ2-3
CDR3aa: ATSRDRAADTQY

v_gene: TRBV4-1
j_gene: TRBJ2-7
CDR3aa: ASSHGQGGDYEQY

v_gene: TRBV28
j_gene: TRBJ2-7
CDR3aa: ASSEDRLSSYEQY

v_gene: TRBV5-1
j_gene: TRBJ1-2
CDR3aa: ASSLDRNYGYT

v_gene: TRBV7-2
j_gene: TRBJ1-5
CDR3aa: ASSLVGGASSNQPQH

v_gene: TRBV7-8
j_gene: TRBJ2-3
CDR3aa: ASSSLDRVGDTQY

v_gene: TRBV23-1
j_gene: TRBJ2-2
CDR3aa: ASSPPYGKRNTGELF

v_gene: TRBV7-9
j_gene: TRBJ1-2
CDR3aa: ASSLDQGWIRGYT

v_gene: TRBV7-9
j_gene: TRBJ2-1
CDR3aa: ASSPGLAGDNEQF

v_gene: TRBV30
j_gene: TRBJ2-7
CDR3aa: AWSVPKGMSSYEQY

v_gene: TRBV19
j_gene: TRBJ2-7
CDR3aa: ASSIVASGTYEQY

v_gene: TRBV7-9
j_gene: TRBJ2-2
CDR3aa: ASSLYRGRTGELF

v_gene: TRBV27
j_gene: TRBJ1-5
CDR3aa: ASSFTGNDQPQH

v_gene: TRBV19
j_gene: TRBJ2-2
CDR3aa: ASSIGGQGRPGELF

v_gene: TRBV14
j_gene: TRBJ2-5
CDR3aa: ASSQGRGGRGQETQY

v_gene: TRBV10-3
j_gene: TRBJ1-4
CDR3aa: AISDSTKANEKLF

v_gene: TRBV15
j_gene: TRBJ2-5
CDR3aa: ATKGRELKETQY

v_gene: TRBV4-1
j_gene: TRBJ1-4
CDR3aa: ASSPLFRREKLF

v_gene: TRBV13
j_gene: TRBJ2-3
CDR3aa: ASSLAGTNSLDTQY

v_gene: TRBV4-2
j_gene: TRBJ2-7
CDR3aa: ASSRTSGRGGYEQY

v_gene: TRBV19
j_gene: TRBJ1-6
CDR3aa: ASSFFGGGDSPLH

v_gene: TRBV30
j_gene: TRBJ1-1
CDR3aa: AWSHRRENTEAF

v_gene: TRBV5-5
j_gene: TRBJ2-2
CDR3aa: ASSAKTGGPSTGELF

v_gene: TRBV13
j_gene: TRBJ2-3
CDR3aa: ASTRDQADTQY